The subject of this entry is one TCR beta chain. Its specificity is not known. These data are taken from a study of CD8+ T cells in alopecia areata. Study-wide background: Administration of oral tofacitinib to treated patients was at 5 to 10 mg twice daily.

cDNA prepared by RNA extraction and subsequent reverse transcription served as the template for sequencing. Clones were sequenced by immunoSEQ multiplex PCR, and TCRdb holds only the in-frame ones, with some missing. This table has about 200,000 clones, approximately 52% appearing once. Researchers picked out CD4+ and CD8+ T cells from PBMCs by sorting. Looked up from germline, CDR1 is MRHNA and CDR2 is SNTAGT. Trimming removed 5 bases from V and 2 bases from J; junction bases left unmatched: 9. This CDR3 spans 15 amino acids. Study-level findings and limits: Scalp sample sequencing also detects resident alphabeta T cells of normal skin. Researchers reported that TCR sharing among patients proved less clear than in mice, possibly HLA-linked.

The TCR sequence derives from a human donor with alopecia areata. The V gene is TRBV6-4, the J gene TRBJ2-7; 7 bases are a match to TRBD2. The source material was CD4+ T cells sorted from blood, sampled at week 0. The CDR3 coding sequence is TGTGCCAGCAGTCAAGGGAGGGTAATCCCCTACGAGCAGTACTTC. This translates into CASSQGRVIPYEQYF.